This T cell receptor beta chain was found in a study of CD8 T cells in ankylosing spondylitis. This clonotype was counted a few times. Its specificity is unknown. Study-level points and caveats: Within ankylosing spondylitis blood, a TCR beta motif made up of several highly homologous variants appeared to be characteristic. Disease-associated clonotypes exhibited CD8+ identity and were relatively infrequent in peripheral blood.

TCRdb called the 5' RACE reads again in MiXCR, with one record for every CDR3 protein. The table has 160,000 or so distinct CDR3 sequences, approximately 9.9% seen once. Trimming took 8 bases from V and 0 from J; bases not matched to a gene: 9. Germline V CDR1 and CDR2: SQVTM, ANQGSEA. The CDR3 is 14 residues long. The receptor was derived from a female donor with ankylosing spondylitis or in good health (not recorded which). This chain connects TRBV29-1 to TRBJ1-1, with TRBD1 matching over 7 bases. Material for sequencing was blood, either unsorted or a sorted T cell fraction (not recorded which). The CDR3 sequence: CSTQGGLMNTEAFF. The CDR3 DNA reads as TGCAGCACCCAGGGGGGATTAATGAACACTGAAGCTTTCTTT.